The sequence of this TCR beta chain was determined in a study of molecular identifiers for immune sequencing clone quantification. Previously reported methods and listed TCR primers produced the bulk TCR libraries. One entry per CDR3 protein results from TCRdb running MiXCR on the PCR reads. The sample records roughly 93,000 distinct CDR3 sequences, around 20% being singletons. Sorting isolated naive CD8 T cells as CD8+CD4-CCR7+CD45RA+ events. This clonotype showed up many times. This CDR3 comprises 17 residues. The V end was cut by 1 base, the J end by 2 bases, with 18 bases between. Sequencing was carried out using naive CD8+ T cells from blood, with Jurkat cell RNA spiked in. Subset defined: FACS-sorted CD8+CD4-CCR7+CD45RA+ naive T cells. The rearrangement links TRBV12-3 or TRBV12-4 to TRBJ2-7; D might be TRBD2 (6 bases). This clonotype was sampled from a human donor in good health. Some libraries in this study had Jurkat cell RNA spiked in. The CDR3 here is CASSLGVAGLETYEQYF. As DNA, the CDR3 is TGTGCCAGCAGTTTAGGTGTGGCGGGACTGGAAACCTACGAGCAGTACTTC.